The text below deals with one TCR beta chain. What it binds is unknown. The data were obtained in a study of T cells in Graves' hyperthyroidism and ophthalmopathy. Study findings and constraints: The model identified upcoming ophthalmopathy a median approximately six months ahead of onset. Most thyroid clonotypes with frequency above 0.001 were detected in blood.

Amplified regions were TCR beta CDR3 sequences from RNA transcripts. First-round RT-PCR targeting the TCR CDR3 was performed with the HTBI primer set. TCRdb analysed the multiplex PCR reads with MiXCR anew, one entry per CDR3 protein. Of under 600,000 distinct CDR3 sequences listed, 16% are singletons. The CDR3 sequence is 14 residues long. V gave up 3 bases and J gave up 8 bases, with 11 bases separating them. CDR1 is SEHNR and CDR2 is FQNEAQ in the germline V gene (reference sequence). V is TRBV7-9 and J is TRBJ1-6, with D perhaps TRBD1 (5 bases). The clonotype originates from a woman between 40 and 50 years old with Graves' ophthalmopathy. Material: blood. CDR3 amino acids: CASSFWGVDSPLHF. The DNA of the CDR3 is TGTGCCAGCAGCTTTTGGGGGGTAGATTCACCCCTCCACTTT.